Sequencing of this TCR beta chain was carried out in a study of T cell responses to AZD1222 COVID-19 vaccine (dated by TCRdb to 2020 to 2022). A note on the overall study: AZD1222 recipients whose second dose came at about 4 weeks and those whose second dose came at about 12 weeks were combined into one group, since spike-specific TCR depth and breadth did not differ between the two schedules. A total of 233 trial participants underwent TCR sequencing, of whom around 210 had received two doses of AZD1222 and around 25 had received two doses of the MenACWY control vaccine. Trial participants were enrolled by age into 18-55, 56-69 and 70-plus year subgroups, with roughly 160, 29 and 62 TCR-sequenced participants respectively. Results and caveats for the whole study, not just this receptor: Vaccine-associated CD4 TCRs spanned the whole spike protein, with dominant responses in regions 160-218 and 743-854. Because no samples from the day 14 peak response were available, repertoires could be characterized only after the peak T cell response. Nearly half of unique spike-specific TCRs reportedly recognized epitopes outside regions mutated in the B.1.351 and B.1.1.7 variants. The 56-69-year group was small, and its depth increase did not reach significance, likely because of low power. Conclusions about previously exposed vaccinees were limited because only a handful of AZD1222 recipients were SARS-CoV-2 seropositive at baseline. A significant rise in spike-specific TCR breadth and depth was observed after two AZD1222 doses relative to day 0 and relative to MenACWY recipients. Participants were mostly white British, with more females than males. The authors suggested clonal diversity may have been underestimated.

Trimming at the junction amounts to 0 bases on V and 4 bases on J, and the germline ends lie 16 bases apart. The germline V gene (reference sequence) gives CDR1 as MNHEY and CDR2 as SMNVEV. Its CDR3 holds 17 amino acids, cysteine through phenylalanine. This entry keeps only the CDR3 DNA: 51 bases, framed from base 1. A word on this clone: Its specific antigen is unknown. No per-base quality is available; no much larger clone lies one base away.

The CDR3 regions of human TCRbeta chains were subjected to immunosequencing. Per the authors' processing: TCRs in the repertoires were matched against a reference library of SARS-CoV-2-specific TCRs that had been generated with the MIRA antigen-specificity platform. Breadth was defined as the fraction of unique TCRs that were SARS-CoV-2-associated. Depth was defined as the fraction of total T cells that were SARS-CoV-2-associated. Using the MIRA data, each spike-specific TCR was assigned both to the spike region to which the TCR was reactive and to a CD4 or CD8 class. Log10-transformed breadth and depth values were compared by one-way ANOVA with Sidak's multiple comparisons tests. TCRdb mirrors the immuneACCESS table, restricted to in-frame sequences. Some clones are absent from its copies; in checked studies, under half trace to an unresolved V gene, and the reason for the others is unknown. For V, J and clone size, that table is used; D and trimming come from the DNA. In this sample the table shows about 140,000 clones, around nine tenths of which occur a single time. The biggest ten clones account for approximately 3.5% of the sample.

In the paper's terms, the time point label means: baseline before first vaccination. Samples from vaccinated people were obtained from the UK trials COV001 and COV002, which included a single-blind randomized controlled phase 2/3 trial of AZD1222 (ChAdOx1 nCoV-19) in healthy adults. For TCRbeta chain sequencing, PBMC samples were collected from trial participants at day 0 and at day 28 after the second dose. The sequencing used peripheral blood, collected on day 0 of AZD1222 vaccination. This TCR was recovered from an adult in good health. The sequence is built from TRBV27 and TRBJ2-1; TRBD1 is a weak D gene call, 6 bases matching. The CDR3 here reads CASSLSSTGHLYNEQFF. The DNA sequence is TGTGCCAGCAGTTTATCCTCGACGGGACACCTATACAATGAGCAGTTCTTC.